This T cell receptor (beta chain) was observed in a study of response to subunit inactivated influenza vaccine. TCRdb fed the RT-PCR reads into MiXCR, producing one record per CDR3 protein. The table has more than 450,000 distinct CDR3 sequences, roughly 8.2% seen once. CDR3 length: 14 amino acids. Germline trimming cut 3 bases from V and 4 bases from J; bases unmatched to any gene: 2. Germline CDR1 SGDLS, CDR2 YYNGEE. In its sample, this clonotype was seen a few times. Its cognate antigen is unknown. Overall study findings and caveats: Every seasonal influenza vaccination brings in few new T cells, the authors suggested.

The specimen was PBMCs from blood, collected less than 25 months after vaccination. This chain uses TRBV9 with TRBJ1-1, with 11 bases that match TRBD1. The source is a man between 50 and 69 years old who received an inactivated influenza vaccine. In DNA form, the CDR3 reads TGTGCCAGCAGCGCTGGACAGGGGGCCACTGAAGCTTTCTTT. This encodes CASSAGQGATEAFF. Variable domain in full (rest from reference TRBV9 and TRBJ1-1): DSGVTQTPKHLITATGQRVTLRCSPRSGDLSVYWYQQSLDQGLQFLIQYYNGEERAKGNILERFSAQQFPDLHSELNLSSLELGDSALYFCASSAGQGATEAFFGQGTRLTVV.